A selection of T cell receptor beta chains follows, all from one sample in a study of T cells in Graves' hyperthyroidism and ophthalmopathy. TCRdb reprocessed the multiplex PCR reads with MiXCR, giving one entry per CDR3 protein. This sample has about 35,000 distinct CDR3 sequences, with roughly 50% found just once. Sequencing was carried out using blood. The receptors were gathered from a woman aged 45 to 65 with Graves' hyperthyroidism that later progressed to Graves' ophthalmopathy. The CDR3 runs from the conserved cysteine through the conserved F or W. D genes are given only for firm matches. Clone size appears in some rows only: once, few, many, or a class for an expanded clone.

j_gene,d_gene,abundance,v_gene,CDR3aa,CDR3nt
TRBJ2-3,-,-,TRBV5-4,CASSPRVGGPGTDMQYF,TGTGCCAGCAGCCCTAGGGTAGGAGGGCCAGGGACAGATATGCAGTACTTT
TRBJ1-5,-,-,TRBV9,CASRPAGGVDQPQHF,TGTGCCAGCAGACCAGCGGGAGGCGTAGATCAGCCCCAGCATTTT
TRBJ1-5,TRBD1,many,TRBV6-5,CASSFGTGGQPQHF,TGTGCCAGCAGTTTCGGGACAGGGGGACAGCCCCAGCATTTT
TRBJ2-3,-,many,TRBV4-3,CASSQEGPADITDTQYF,TGCGCCAGCAGCCAAGAAGGACCAGCAGATATCACAGATACGCAGTATTTT
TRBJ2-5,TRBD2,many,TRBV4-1,CASSQVLRLAEETQYF,TGCGCCAGCAGCCAAGTGTTGCGACTAGCGGAAGAGACCCAGTACTTC
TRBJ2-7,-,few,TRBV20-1,CSARLGYGQYF,TGCAGTGCTAGGTTGGGTTATGGGCAGTACTTC
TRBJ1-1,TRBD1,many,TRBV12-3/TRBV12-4,CASSLVPGQATEAFF,TGTGCCAGCAGTTTAGTCCCAGGACAGGCCACTGAAGCTTTCTTT
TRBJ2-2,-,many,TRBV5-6,CASNSYTGSGELFF,TGTGCCAGCAACTCCTACACAGGGTCCGGGGAGCTGTTTTTT
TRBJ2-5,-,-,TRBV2,CASSGEGGWTQYF,TGTGCATCCTCAGGGGAGGGGGGGTGGACCCAGTACTTC
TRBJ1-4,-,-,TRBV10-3,CAISEQGGWGSKKLFF,TGTGCCATCAGTGAGCAAGGCGGATGGGGCTCAAAAAAACTGTTTTTT
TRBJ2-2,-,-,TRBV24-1,CATSVGVTGELFF,TGTGCCACCAGTGTAGGGGTGACCGGGGAGCTGTTTTTT
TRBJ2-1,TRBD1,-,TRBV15,CATSRAGTGPYNEQFF,TGTGCCACCAGCAGAGCCGGGACAGGACCTTACAATGAGCAGTTCTTC
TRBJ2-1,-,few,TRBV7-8,CASSFYGEEQFF,TGTGCCAGCAGCTTTTACGGCGAGGAGCAGTTCTTC
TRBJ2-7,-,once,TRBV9,CASSLGGGEQYF,TGTGCCAGCAGCCTTGGAGGGGGCGAGCAGTACTTC
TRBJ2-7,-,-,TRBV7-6,CASSPGHEQYF,TGTGCCAGCAGCCCGGGACACGAGCAGTACTTC
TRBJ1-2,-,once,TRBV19,CASSIQGRYGYTF,TGTGCCAGTAGTATCCAGGGGAGGTATGGCTACACCTTC
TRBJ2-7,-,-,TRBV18,CASSPGGREQYF,TGTGCCAGCTCACCAGGGGGTCGCGAGCAGTACTTC
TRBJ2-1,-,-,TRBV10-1,CASSPQGYNELFF,TGTGCCAGCTCGCCCCAAGGTTACAATGAGCTGTTCTTC
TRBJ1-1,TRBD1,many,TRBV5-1,CASSFRDRGHAEAFF,TGCGCCAGCAGCTTCAGGGACAGGGGTCACGCTGAAGCTTTCTTT
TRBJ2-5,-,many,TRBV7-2,CASSPRSPQETQYF,TGTGCCAGCAGCCCCAGGTCCCCCCAAGAGACCCAGTACTTC
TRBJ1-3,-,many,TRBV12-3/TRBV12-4,CAVKGYAGNTIYF,TGTGCCGTTAAGGGATATGCTGGAAACACCATATATTTT
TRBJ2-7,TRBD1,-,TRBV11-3,CASSLWDRGYEQYF,TGTGCCAGCAGCTTATGGGACAGGGGCTACGAGCAGTACTTC
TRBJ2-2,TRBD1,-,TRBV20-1,CSANQRQGKLFF,TGCAGTGCCAACCAAAGACAGGGGAAGCTGTTTTTT
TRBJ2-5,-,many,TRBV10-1,CASSEDKAPETQYF,TGCGCCAGCAGTGAGGACAAAGCCCCAGAGACCCAGTACTTC
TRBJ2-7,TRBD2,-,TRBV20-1,CSARGREGLHEQYF,TGCAGTGCTAGAGGGCGGGAGGGCCTCCACGAGCAGTACTTC
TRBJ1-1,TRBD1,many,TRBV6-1,CASRSGTVNTEAFF,TGTGCCAGCCGAAGCGGGACAGTTAACACTGAAGCTTTCTTT
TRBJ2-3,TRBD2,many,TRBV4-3,CASSRRGVEDTQYF,TGCGCCAGCAGCCGCCGGGGGGTGGAAGATACGCAGTATTTT
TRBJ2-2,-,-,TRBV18,CASSLGGLNTGELFF,TGTGCCAGCTCCCTCGGTGGGCTCAACACCGGGGAGCTGTTTTTT
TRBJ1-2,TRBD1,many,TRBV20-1,CSARGTVDRGFYGYTF,TGCAGTGCTAGAGGAACAGTGGACAGGGGATTCTATGGCTACACCTTC
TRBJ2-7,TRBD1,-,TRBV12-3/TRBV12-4,CASSSGGIYEQYF,TGTGCCAGCAGTTCAGGGGGAATCTACGAGCAGTACTTC
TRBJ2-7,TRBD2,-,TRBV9,CASSVEVAGAQNYHYEQYF,TGTGCCAGCAGCGTAGAGGTAGCGGGAGCCCAGAACTACCACTACGAGCAGTACTTC